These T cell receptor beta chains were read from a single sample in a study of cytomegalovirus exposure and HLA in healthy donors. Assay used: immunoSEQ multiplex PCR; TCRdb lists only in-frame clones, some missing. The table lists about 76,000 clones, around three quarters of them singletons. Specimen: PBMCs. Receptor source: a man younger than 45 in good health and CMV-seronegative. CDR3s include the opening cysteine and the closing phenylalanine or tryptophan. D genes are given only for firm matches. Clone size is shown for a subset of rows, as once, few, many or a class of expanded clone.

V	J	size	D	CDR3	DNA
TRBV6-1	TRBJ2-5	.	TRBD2	CASSGGSGIKTQYF	TGTGCCAGCAGTGGTGGTAGCGGGATAAAGACCCAGTACTTC
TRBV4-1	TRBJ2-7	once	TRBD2	CASSSPGLAGDYEQYF	TGCGCCAGCAGCTCCCCCGGACTAGCGGGGGACTACGAGCAGTACTTC
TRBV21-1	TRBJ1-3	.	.	CASSKGGQGNTIYF	TGTGCCAGCAGCAAAGGGGGGCAGGGAAACACCATATATTTT
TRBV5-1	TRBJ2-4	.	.	CASSDRTFGPLAKNIQYF	TGCGCCAGCAGCGACAGGACGTTTGGCCCACTAGCCAAAAACATTCAGTACTTC
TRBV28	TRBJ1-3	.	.	CASSLSGAGNTIYF	TGTGCCAGCAGTTTATCAGGGGCTGGAAACACCATATATTTT
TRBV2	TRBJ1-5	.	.	CASRDTLDQPQHF	TGTGCCAGCCGGGACACCTTGGATCAGCCCCAGCATTTT
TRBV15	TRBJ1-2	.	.	CATSRDSGYTF	TGTGCCACCAGCAGAGATAGTGGCTACACCTTC
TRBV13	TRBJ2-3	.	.	CASSFPGRTDTQYF	TGTGCCAGCAGCTTCCCCGGGAGAACAGATACGCAGTATTTT
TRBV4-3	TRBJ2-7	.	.	CASSPYRDYEQYF	TGCGCCAGCAGCCCCTACAGGGACTACGAGCAGTACTTC
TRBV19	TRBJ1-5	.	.	CASSIRDGRPQHF	TGTGCCAGTAGTATTAGGGACGGGAGGCCCCAGCATTTT
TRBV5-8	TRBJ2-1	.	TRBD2	CASSSMSIAGGYNEQFF	TGTGCCAGCAGCTCTATGAGTATAGCGGGAGGTTACAATGAGCAGTTCTTC
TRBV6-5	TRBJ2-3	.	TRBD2	CASKLAMGTDTQYF	TGTGCCAGTAAACTAGCGATGGGCACAGATACGCAGTATTTT
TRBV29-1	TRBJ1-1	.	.	CSVGQVRTEAFF	TGCAGCGTTGGGCAGGTTAGGACTGAAGCTTTCTTT
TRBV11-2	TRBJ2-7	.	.	CASSRPTGSNEQYF	TGTGCCAGCAGCCGACCTACAGGGAGTAACGAGCAGTACTTC
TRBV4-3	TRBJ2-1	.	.	CASSQQGHNEQFF	TGCGCCAGCAGCCAGCAGGGTCACAATGAGCAGTTCTTC
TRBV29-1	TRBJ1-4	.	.	CSVEVSEKLFF	TGCAGCGTTGAAGTATCCGAAAAACTGTTTTTT
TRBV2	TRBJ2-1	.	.	CASSEGTDYNEQFF	TGTGCCAGCAGTGAAGGAACAGATTACAATGAGCAGTTCTTC
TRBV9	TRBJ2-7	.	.	CASSVGAEPIPQYF	TGTGCCAGCAGCGTAGGGGCAGAGCCCATCCCACAGTACTTC
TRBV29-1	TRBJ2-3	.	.	CSVGAPPAGDTQYF	TGCAGCGTGGGGGCTCCTCCCGCGGGAGATACGCAGTATTTT
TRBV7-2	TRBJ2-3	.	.	CASSLVQATDTQYF	TGTGCCAGCAGCTTGGTACAGGCTACAGATACGCAGTATTTT
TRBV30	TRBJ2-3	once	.	CAWSVPGTDTQYF	TGTGCCTGGAGTGTACCCGGGACAGATACGCAGTATTTT
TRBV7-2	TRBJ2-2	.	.	CASSQRGGRTGELFF	TGTGCCAGCAGCCAAAGAGGTGGTCGCACCGGGGAGCTGTTTTTT
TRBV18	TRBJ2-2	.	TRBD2	CASSPRTSNTGELFF	TGTGCCAGCTCACCACGGACTAGCAACACCGGGGAGCTGTTTTTT
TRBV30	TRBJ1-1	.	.	CAWDGTSNTEAFF	TGTGCCTGGGATGGGACATCTAACACTGAAGCTTTCTTT
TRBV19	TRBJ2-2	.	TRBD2	CASSITGTSGRPNTGELFF	TGTGCCAGTAGTATTACCGGGACTAGCGGGAGGCCGAACACCGGGGAGCTGTTTTTT
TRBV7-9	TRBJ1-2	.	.	CASSLRADYRGYTF	TGTGCCAGCAGCTTAAGGGCGGACTACAGGGGCTACACCTTC
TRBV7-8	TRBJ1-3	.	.	CASSSRRLGISGNTIYF	TGTGCCAGCAGCTCACGACGTCTAGGAATCTCTGGAAACACCATATATTTT
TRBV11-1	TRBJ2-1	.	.	CASSLDPLRGNEQFF	TGTGCCAGCAGCTTAGATCCCCTCCGGGGCAATGAGCAGTTCTTC
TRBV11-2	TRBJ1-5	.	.	CASSPGGAEPQHF	TGTGCCAGCAGCCCCGGGGGGGCAGAGCCCCAGCATTTT
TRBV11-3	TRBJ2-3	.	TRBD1	CASSLGLTGAGDTQYF	TGTGCCAGCAGCTTAGGGTTGACAGGGGCTGGAGATACGCAGTATTTT
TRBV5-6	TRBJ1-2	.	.	CASRTGTAYGYTF	TGTGCCAGCCGAACAGGCACTGCTTATGGCTACACCTTC
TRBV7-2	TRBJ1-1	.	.	CASSLATGEKAFF	TGTGCCAGCAGCTTAGCGACAGGAGAAAAAGCTTTCTTT
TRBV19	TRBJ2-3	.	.	CASSILDPTDTQYF	TGTGCCAGTAGTATCCTAGATCCCACAGATACGCAGTATTTT
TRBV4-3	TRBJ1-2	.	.	CASSQSRWTPGVGGYTF	TGCGCCAGCAGCCAATCCAGGTGGACCCCAGGGGTGGGTGGCTACACCTTC
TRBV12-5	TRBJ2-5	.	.	CASGFERREAQYF	TGTGCTAGTGGTTTCGAACGGAGGGAGGCCCAGTACTTC
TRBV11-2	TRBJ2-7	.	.	CASSQNSISEQYF	TGTGCCAGCAGCCAAAACTCGATATCCGAGCAGTACTTC
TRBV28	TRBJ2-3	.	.	CASSLISGRTDTQYF	TGTGCCAGCAGTTTGATTAGCGGTCGCACAGATACGCAGTATTTT
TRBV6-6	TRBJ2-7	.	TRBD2	CASSKKTSGGPHF	TGTGCCAGCAGTAAAAAAACTAGCGGGGGGCCCCACTTC
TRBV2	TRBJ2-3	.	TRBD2	CASRIGLAGDTQYF	TGTGCCAGCAGGATCGGACTAGCGGGAGATACGCAGTATTTT
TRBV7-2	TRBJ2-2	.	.	CASRDGVSPGELFF	TGTGCCAGCAGAGACGGGGTTTCGCCCGGGGAGCTGTTTTTT
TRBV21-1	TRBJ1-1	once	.	CASSKVRRDRGRDTEAFF	TGTGCCAGCAGCAAAGTAAGGAGGGACAGGGGGCGGGACACTGAAGCTTTCTTT
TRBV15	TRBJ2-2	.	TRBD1	CATGTDTAGELFF	TGTGCCACCGGGACAGACACCGCCGGGGAGCTGTTTTTT